This T cell receptor beta chain was identified in a study of blood T cell repertoires in COVID-19. The CDR3 covers 15 residues. The junction had 8 bases not matched to a gene; V was cut back by 6 bases and J by 3 bases. Germline-derived CDR1 and CDR2 are MNHEY and SMNVEV (reference sequence). The method was immunoSEQ multiplex PCR; TCRdb's version includes in-frame clones alone and lacks a portion of them. The sample holds approximately 170,000 clones; around 86% are singletons and the top ten take 7% to 8%. The sample was peripheral blood. This chain connects TRBV27 to TRBJ2-4, with TRBD2 matching 7 bases. This sequence originates from a woman older than 75 in a cohort sampled during active or convalescent COVID-19. CDR3 nucleotide sequence: TGTGCCAGCAGCCAAAGCGGGGCAAACAAAAACATTCAGTACTTC. Translated: CASSQSGANKNIQYF.